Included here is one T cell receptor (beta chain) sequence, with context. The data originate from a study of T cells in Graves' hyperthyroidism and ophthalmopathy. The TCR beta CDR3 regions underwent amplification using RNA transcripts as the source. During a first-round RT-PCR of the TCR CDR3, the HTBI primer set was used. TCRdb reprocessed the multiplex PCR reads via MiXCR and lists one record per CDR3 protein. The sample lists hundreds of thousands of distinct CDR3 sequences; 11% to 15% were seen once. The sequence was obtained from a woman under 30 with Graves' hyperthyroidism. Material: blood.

The CDR3 nucleotides read TGTGCCAGCAGCTTGGCCGATTACAGGGGACTGGGGCTAGCCAAAAACATTCAGTACTTC. This translates into CASSLADYRGLGLAKNIQYF. The J gene is TRBJ2-4, the V gene TRBV5-6; tentatively, D is TRBD1 (7 bases). The V gene's germline CDR1 is SGHDT and CDR2 YYEEEE. V gave up 0 bases and J gave up 0 bases, with 22 bases separating them. This CDR3 is built from 20 residues. Full variable domain (rest looked up from reference TRBV5-6 and TRBJ2-4): DAGVTQSPTHLIKTRGQQVTLRCSPKSGHDTVSWYQQALGQGPQFIFQYYEEEERQRGNFPDRFSGHQFPNYSSELNVNALLLGDSALYLCASSLADYRGLGLAKNIQYFGAGTRLSVL.